The 23 T cell receptor beta chains in this list originate from one sample, sequenced in a study of shared clonotypes between healthy human individuals. Profiling relied on immunoSEQ multiplex PCR, and the TCRdb table lists in-frame clones only, not all of them. The sample holds roughly 660,000 clones, 90% seen once. The specimen sequenced was memory CD8+ T cells from PBMCs. The subset: CD45RO+ cells pooled with CCR7-negative TemRA cells. These receptors all stem from a man in his late teens or twenties in good health. Some clones in this sample may be carry-over from other donors' samples.

This chain joins TRBV5-6 and TRBJ2-7, with D perhaps TRBD2 (6 bases). The CDR3 loop spans 13 amino acids. Trimming removed 4 bases at V and 6 bases at J, with 14 bases between. Germline CDR1 and CDR2: SGHDT and YYEEEE. As DNA, the CDR3 is TGTGCCAGCAGCGCGAGCGGGCCAGGCGAGCAGTACTTC. Translating gives CASSASGPGEQYF.

About this clone: Additional DNA sequences in this sample encode the identical CDR3. This chain links TRBV19 with TRBJ2-1; 7 nucleotides line up with TRBD2. The CDR3 runs to 14 residues. Per germline, CDR1 LNHDA and CDR2 SQIVND (reference sequence). V gave up 1 base and J gave up 6 bases; unmatched junction bases: 3. CDR3 sequence (DNA): TGTGCCAGTAGTATAGGCGGGAGAGGCAATGAGCAGTTCTTC. This encodes CASSIGGRGNEQFF.

The chain is built from TRBV19 and TRBJ1-1; a possible D gene is TRBD1 (5 bases). This CDR3 spans 14 amino acids. CDR1 LNHDA and CDR2 SQIVND come from the germline V gene (reference sequence). Trimming took off 9 bases at V and 6 bases at J, with 20 bases between the two ends. CDR3 bases: TGTGCCAGCTACCAGGGTTTCGGAATCCCTGAAGCTTTCTTT. Encoded protein: CASYQGFGIPEAFF.

This sequence joins TRBV6-1 and TRBJ2-1; 7 bases map to TRBD1. V lost 7 bases to trimming and J lost 4 bases; unmatched junction nucleotides: 7. The germline V gene encodes CDR1 MNHNS and CDR2 SASEGT. The CDR3 has 14 residues. The DNA for the CDR3 is TGTGCCAGCAAGGGGGCATTTTTATACAATGAGCAGTTCTTC. This codes for CASKGAFLYNEQFF.

V usage is TRBV7-9 and J usage is TRBJ1-1, with 12 bases matching TRBD1. The CDR3 covers 16 residues. V lost 5 bases, J lost 2 bases, and 6 bases stayed unmatched. Germline V gene sequence: CDR1 SEHNR, CDR2 FQNEAQ (reference sequence). The CDR3 is CASSTGTGGLNTEAFF. CDR3 nucleotides: TGTGCCAGCAGCACCGGGACAGGGGGCCTAAACACTGAAGCTTTCTTT.

This clone appeared a single time. The CDR3 DNA reads as TGCGCCAGCAGCTTGGTGCTAGCGGGAGAGACTGACGAGCAGTTCTTC. Its translation: CASSLVLAGETDEQFF. The chain employs TRBV5-1 and TRBJ2-1; 10 positions match TRBD2. Germline V gives CDR1 SGHRS, CDR2 YFSETQ. The CDR3 is 16 residues long. Trimming cost V 0 bases and J 10 bases; bases outside gene matches: 10.

V is TRBV4-1 and J is TRBJ2-1; D possibly corresponds to TRBD2 (5 bases). CDR1 is MGHRA and CDR2 is YSYEKL in the germline V gene. CDR3 size: 18 residues. The ends were cut back, 0 bases at V and 9 bases at J, with 24 bases in the middle. The CDR3 nucleotides read TGCGCCAGCAGCCAAGATCCTTCCGGGGATCTACGCGGTGTTGAGCAGTTCTTC. As protein: CASSQDPSGDLRGVEQFF.

This clone has a single count. The genes are TRBV9 and TRBJ2-3; 7 bases line up with TRBD1. The CDR3 loop spans 15 amino acids. Germline assignment: CDR1 SGDLS and CDR2 YYNGEE. V lost 4 bases and J lost 0; bases outside the gene matches: 5. In nucleotides, the CDR3 is TGTGCCAGCAGCCCCCGGGACAGAAGCACAGATACGCAGTATTTT. This encodes CASSPRDRSTDTQYF. Complete variable domain (other parts from reference TRBV9 and TRBJ2-3): DSGVTQTPKHLITATGQRVTLRCSPRSGDLSVYWYQQSLDQGLQFLIQYYNGEERAKGNILERFSAQQFPDLHSELNLSSLELGDSALYFCASSPRDRSTDTQYFGPGTRLTVL.

The chain links TRBV10-3 to TRBJ1-2; D call uncertain. There are 13 residues in the CDR3. The V end was cut by 0 bases, the J end by 8 bases, with 10 bases between. Germline V CDR1 and CDR2: ENHRY, SYGVKD. The CDR3 region is CAISESTVLGYTF. CDR3 nucleotides: TGTGCCATCAGTGAGTCGACCGTTTTGGGCTACACCTTC.

The chain uses TRBV27 and TRBJ2-5; D might be TRBD1 or TRBD2, each matching 6 bases. V was trimmed by 5 bases and J by 5 bases, leaving 15 bases between them. From germline, CDR1 is MNHEY and CDR2 SMNVEV (reference sequence). This CDR3 has 14 residues. DNA for the CDR3: TGTGCCAGCAGTAACAGCCGGAGGGGGGAGACCCAGTACTTC. Amino acids: CASSNSRRGETQYF.

This clone was found a few times. In the same sample, other DNA sequences code for this CDR3. The chain joins TRBV28 to TRBJ1-1; tentative D call: TRBD1 (5 bases). V was shortened by 3 bases and J by 5 bases, with 10 bases between the two germline ends. Germline V gene data show CDR1 as MDHEN and CDR2 as SYDVKM. The CDR3 runs to 13 residues. CDR3 protein: CASSFRGGTEAFF. DNA of the CDR3: TGTGCCAGCAGTTTTCGGGGCGGAACTGAAGCTTTCTTT.

This clone occurred once. The V and J genes are TRBV28 and TRBJ2-7; no reliable D call. The length of the CDR3 is 14 residues. Trimming removed 4 bases from V and 3 bases from J, with 13 bases in between. Germline-derived CDR1 and CDR2 are MDHEN and SYDVKM. The CDR3: CASSSGLLGYEQYF. As DNA, the CDR3 is TGTGCCAGCAGTTCGGGCCTTTTGGGCTACGAGCAGTACTTC.

The genes are TRBV27 and TRBJ2-7; 8 bases agree with TRBD1. V lost 6 bases and J lost 6; bases outside the gene matches: 10. The CDR3 runs to 14 residues. Germline loops: CDR1 MNHEY, CDR2 SMNVEV (reference sequence). CDR3: CASSGSRGLGEQYF. The CDR3 DNA is TGTGCCAGCAGCGGCTCCAGGGGGCTAGGCGAGCAGTACTTC.

Here the CDR3 reads CASSLKVQGSRMGNEQFF. CDR3 nucleotides: TGTGCCAGCAGCCTAAAGGTCCAGGGGTCTAGGATGGGCAATGAGCAGTTCTTC. The genes are TRBV7-8 and TRBJ2-1; D perhaps matches TRBD1 (6 bases). V lost 5 bases to trimming and J lost 6 bases, with 26 bases between them. This CDR3 is 18 amino acids long. The germline V gene has CDR1 SGHVS and CDR2 FQNEAQ.

V gene TRBV11-2 combines with J gene TRBJ2-2; 14 bases align to TRBD2. V shed 0 bases, J shed 0 bases, and the junction held 3 bases outside the gene matches. From germline, CDR1 is SGHAT and CDR2 FQNNGV. The CDR3 contains 19 residues. In DNA form, the CDR3 reads TGTGCCAGCAGCTTAGAGACTAGCGGGAGGGCCACGAACACCGGGGAGCTGTTTTTT. It codes for CASSLETSGRATNTGELFF.

In DNA form, the CDR3 reads TGTGCCAGCAGTTGGAGCCGTTTAGCGGGAGACCACCAGCAGTTCTTC. This encodes CASSWSRLAGDHQQFF. V usage is TRBV27 and J usage is TRBJ2-1, with 9 bases that match TRBD2. CDR3 length equals 16 residues. Germline CDR1 reads MNHEY; CDR2 reads SMNVEV (reference sequence). V lost 4 bases, J lost 11 bases, and 15 bases stayed unmatched.

The rearrangement joins TRBV5-4 to TRBJ2-7; D is possibly TRBD1 or TRBD2 (5 bases each). The V and J ends lost 2 bases and 3 bases respectively, with 15 bases between them. Germline CDR1 is SGHNT and CDR2 is YYREEE (reference sequence). This CDR3 comprises 15 residues. The CDR3 DNA sequence: TGTGCCAGCAGCTTAGATTCGGGACCCAACTACGAGCAGTACTTC. As protein: CASSLDSGPNYEQYF.

This clone has a handful of counts. Other DNA sequences in the same sample also yield this CDR3. This chain joins TRBV5-6 and TRBJ1-3; D is unresolved. V was clipped by 0 bases and J by 0 bases, with 7 bases between them. The CDR3 totals 15 residues. The germline V gene has CDR1 SGHDT and CDR2 YYEEEE. CDR3 coding DNA: TGTGCCAGCAGCTTGGACGGCTACTCTGGAAACACCATATATTTT. This translates into CASSLDGYSGNTIYF. The full variable domain, with the rest looked up from reference TRBV5-6 and TRBJ1-3, is DAGVTQSPTHLIKTRGQQVTLRCSPKSGHDTVSWYQQALGQGPQFIFQYYEEEERQRGNFPDRFSGHQFPNYSSELNVNALLLGDSALYLCASSLDGYSGNTIYFGEGSWLTVV.

V and J are TRBV28 and TRBJ2-5, with TRBD1 matching over 10 bases. TRBJ2-7 explains the end of the DNA better; the J call may be wrong. The CDR3 contains 14 residues. Germline CDR1 and CDR2: MDHEN and SYDVKM. Here the CDR3 DNA reads TGTGCCAGCACTAACTGGGACAGGGGCTACGAGCAGTACTTC. Translation gives CASTNWDRGYEQYF.

The gene calls are TRBV6-1 and TRBJ2-3; 9 positions agree with TRBD2. The CDR3 extends over 15 amino acids. Germline-derived CDR1 and CDR2 are MNHNS and SASEGT. The junction had 9 bases not matched to a gene; V was cut back by 1 base and J by 10 bases. This chain's CDR3 is CASSEGGRVWDPQYF. The CDR3 DNA reads TGTGCCAGCAGTGAAGGCGGGAGGGTTTGGGATCCGCAGTATTTT.

The chain has TRBV5-1 and TRBJ2-3; no clear D. V was pared by 2 bases and J by 2 bases, with 12 bases between. Germline-derived CDR1 and CDR2 are SGHRS and YFSETQ. This CDR3 contains 15 residues. The CDR3 spells CASSLQLQITDTQYF. Here the CDR3 DNA reads TGCGCCAGCAGCTTACAACTACAGATCACAGATACGCAGTATTTT.

The chain is built from TRBV2 and TRBJ2-2, with 13 bases identical to TRBD2. CDR3 length: 16 amino acids. Per the germline V gene, CDR1 is SNHLY and CDR2 is FYNNEI. After removal of 6 bases from V and 5 bases from J, the junction contained 6 bases not matched to a gene. Here the CDR3 DNA reads TGTGCCAGCAGACCTACTAGCGGGAGGGGGACCGGGGAGCTGTTTTTT. Residues: CASRPTSGRGTGELFF.

The chain recombines TRBV7-3 with TRBJ2-2; the match to TRBD2 covers 7 bases. From germline, CDR1 is SGHTA and CDR2 FQGTGA. The V segment lost 2 bases and the J segment 6 bases; nucleotides outside the gene matches: 3. CDR3 length equals 14 residues. The chain's CDR3 is CASSLLAAAGELFF. CDR3 in DNA: TGTGCCAGCAGCTTACTAGCGGCGGCCGGGGAGCTGTTTTTT.